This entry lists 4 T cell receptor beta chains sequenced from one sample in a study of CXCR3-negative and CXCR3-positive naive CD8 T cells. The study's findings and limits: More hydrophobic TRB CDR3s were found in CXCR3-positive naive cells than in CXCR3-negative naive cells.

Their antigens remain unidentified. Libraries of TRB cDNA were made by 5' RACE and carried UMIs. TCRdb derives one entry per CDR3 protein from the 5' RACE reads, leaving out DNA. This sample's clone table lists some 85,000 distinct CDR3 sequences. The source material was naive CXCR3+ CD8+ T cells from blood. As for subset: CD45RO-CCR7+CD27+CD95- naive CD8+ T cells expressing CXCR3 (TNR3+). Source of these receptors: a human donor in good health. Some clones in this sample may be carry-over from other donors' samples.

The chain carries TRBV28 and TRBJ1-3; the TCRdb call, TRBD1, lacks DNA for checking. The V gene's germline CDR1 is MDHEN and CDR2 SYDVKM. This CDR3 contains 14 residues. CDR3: CASSLQGSGNTIYF.

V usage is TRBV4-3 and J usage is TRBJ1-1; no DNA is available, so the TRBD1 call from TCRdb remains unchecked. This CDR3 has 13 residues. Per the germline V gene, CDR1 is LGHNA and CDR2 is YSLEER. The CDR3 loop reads CASSHGQNTEAFF.

CDR3 sequence reads: CASSRVADTQYF. The chain recombines TRBV7-6 with TRBJ2-3. This CDR3 has 12 amino acids. Germline loops: CDR1 SGHVS, CDR2 FNYEAQ.

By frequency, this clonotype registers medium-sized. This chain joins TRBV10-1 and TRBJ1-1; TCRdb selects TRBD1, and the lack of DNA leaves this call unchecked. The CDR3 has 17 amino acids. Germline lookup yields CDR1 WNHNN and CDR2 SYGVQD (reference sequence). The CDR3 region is CASSHDRDRGRRTEAFF.